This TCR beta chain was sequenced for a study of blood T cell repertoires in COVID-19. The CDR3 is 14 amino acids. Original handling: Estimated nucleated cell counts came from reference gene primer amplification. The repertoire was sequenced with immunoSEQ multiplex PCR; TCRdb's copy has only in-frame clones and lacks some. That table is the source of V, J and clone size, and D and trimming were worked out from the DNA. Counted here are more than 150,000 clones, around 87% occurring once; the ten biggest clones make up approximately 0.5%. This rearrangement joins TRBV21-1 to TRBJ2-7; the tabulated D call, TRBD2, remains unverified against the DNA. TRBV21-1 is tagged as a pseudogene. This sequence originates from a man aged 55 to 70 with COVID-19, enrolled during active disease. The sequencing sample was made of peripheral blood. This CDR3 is CASRKTGSSYEQYF. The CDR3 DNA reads TGTGCCAGCAGGAAAACGGGATCCTCCTACGAGCAGTACTTC.